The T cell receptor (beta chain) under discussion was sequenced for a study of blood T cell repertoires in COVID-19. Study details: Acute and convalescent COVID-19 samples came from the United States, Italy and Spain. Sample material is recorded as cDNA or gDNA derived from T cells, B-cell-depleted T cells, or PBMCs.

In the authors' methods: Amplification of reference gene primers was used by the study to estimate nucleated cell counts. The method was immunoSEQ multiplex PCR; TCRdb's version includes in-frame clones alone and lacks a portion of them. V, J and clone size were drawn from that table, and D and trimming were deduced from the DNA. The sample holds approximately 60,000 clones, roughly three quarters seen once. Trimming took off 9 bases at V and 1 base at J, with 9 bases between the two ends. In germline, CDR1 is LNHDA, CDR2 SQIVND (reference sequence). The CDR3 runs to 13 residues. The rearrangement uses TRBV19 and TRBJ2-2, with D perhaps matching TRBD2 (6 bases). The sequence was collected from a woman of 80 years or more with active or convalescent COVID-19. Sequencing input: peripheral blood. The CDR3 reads CASWDLNTGELFF. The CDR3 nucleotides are TGTGCCAGCTGGGACTTGAACACCGGGGAGCTGTTTTTT.